These 12 T cell receptor beta chains share one sample of origin, sequenced in a study of cytotoxic CD8 clonotypes in ibrutinib-treated CLL. Some clones are missing from TCRdb's copy, which holds only in-frame ones; the method was immunoSEQ multiplex PCR. The sample has some 130,000 clones, 80% to 90% seen once. The input for sequencing was PBMCs, taken after 24 months of ibrutinib treatment. The receptors were sampled from a human donor with chronic lymphocytic leukemia.

The sample holds one count of this clone. The chain joins TRBV5-4 to TRBJ2-3, with 7 bases that match TRBD2. This CDR3 has 17 residues. In germline, CDR1 is SGHNT, CDR2 YYREEE (reference sequence). V lost 0 bases and J lost 2; bases outside the gene matches: 9. The CDR3: CASSLAQPGLSTDTQYF. In DNA, the CDR3 is TGTGCCAGCAGCTTGGCCCAACCGGGACTATCCACAGATACGCAGTATTTT. Based on the CDR3 plus reference TRBV5-4 and TRBJ2-3, the full variable domain is ETGVTQSPTHLIKTRGQQVTLRCSSQSGHNTVSWYQQALGQGPQFIFQYYREEENGRGNFPPRFSGLQFPNYSSELNVNALELDDSALYLCASSLAQPGLSTDTQYFGPGTRLTVL.

J is TRBJ1-3 and V is TRBV6-1, with D unclear. The germline V gene has CDR1 MNHNS and CDR2 SASEGT. V was pared by 7 bases and J by 4 bases, with 5 bases between. The CDR3 totals 11 residues. CDR3 residues: CASTSGNTIYF. The CDR3 DNA follows: TGTGCCAGCACTTCCGGAAACACCATATATTTT.

The rearrangement uses TRBV6-1 and TRBJ1-5, with 7 nucleotides matching TRBD1. The CDR3 has 15 amino acids. The J segment lost 6 bases and the V segment lost 1 base, leaving 6 bases of the junction unmatched. Germline V gene sequence: CDR1 MNHNS, CDR2 SASEGT. The CDR3 sequence is CASSEDRGAGQPQHF. The CDR3 region has the DNA TGTGCCAGCAGTGAAGACAGGGGTGCGGGTCAGCCCCAGCATTTT.

The chain combines TRBV5-1 with TRBJ2-3, with D perhaps matching TRBD2 (5 bases). Deletions cut 7 bases from V and 1 base from J, with 16 bases between. The CDR3 is 15 residues long. Germline values: CDR1 SGHRS, CDR2 YFSETQ. The CDR3 loop reads CASSRAESGTDTQYF. CDR3 coding DNA: TGCGCCAGCTCCAGAGCGGAGTCCGGCACAGATACGCAGTATTTT.

J is TRBJ2-7 and V is TRBV28, with TRBD1 identical over 10 bases. V lost 6 bases and J lost 3; bases outside the gene matches: 8. Germline V gene lookup returns CDR1 MDHEN and CDR2 SYDVKM. The CDR3 has 15 amino acids. CDR3 in DNA: TGTGCCAGCAGACCTGACAGGGGGCTATACTACGAGCAGTACTTC. Encoded protein: CASRPDRGLYYEQYF.

V and J are TRBV28 and TRBJ2-7, with 7 bases aligning to TRBD2. Germline CDR1 MDHEN, CDR2 SYDVKM. The length of the CDR3 is 16 residues. Trimming cost V 6 bases and J 2 bases; bases outside gene matches: 13. CDR3 protein: CASSPLTSVVTYEQYF. CDR3 DNA sequence: TGTGCCAGCAGCCCCCTTACTAGCGTTGTCACCTACGAGCAGTACTTC.

The chain uses TRBV2 and TRBJ2-2, with 7 bases fitting TRBD2. Germline V gene data show CDR1 as SNHLY and CDR2 as FYNNEI. The CDR3 has 15 amino acids. V lost 4 bases and J lost 0; bases outside the gene matches: 2. CDR3 sequence: CASSVTSANTGELFF. In nucleotides, the CDR3 is TGTGCCAGCAGTGTAACTAGCGCGAACACCGGGGAGCTGTTTTTT.

This sequence joins TRBV9 and TRBJ1-4; no clear D gene. CDR1 and CDR2 from the germline V gene are SGDLS and YYNGEE. Trimming pared 3 bases from V and 0 bases from J, leaving 9 bases between. The CDR3 length is 15 residues. CDR3 coding DNA: TGTGCCAGCAGCGCGGACTTTACAACTAATGAAAAACTGTTTTTT. Translated, it gives CASSADFTTNEKLFF.

The rearrangement joins TRBV28 to TRBJ2-7; possible D gene TRBD2, 7 bases. Per the germline V gene, CDR1 is MDHEN and CDR2 is SYDVKM. This CDR3 spans 16 amino acids. V was pared by 5 bases and J by 7 bases, with 24 bases between. The CDR3 reads CASSAARGGRHREQYF. In nucleotides, the CDR3 is TGTGCCAGCAGTGCCGCCAGGGGAGGGAGGCATAGGGAGCAGTACTTC.

The chain couples TRBV7-2 to TRBJ1-1; D not resolved. Germline assignment: CDR1 SGHTA and CDR2 FQGNSA. The CDR3 has 14 amino acids. Trimming removed 5 bases from V and 1 base from J, with 11 bases in between. The CDR3 DNA sequence: TGTGCCAGCAGCCTTAGAACCGGGAACACTGAAGCTTTCTTT. It codes for CASSLRTGNTEAFF.

This clone turned up a few times. The chain joins TRBV2 to TRBJ2-5, with D possibly being TRBD2 (5 bases). The CDR3 extends over 15 amino acids. V was pared by 6 bases and J by 5 bases, with 19 bases between. Germline CDR1 is SNHLY and CDR2 is FYNNEI. For the CDR3, the DNA is TGTGCCAGCAGATTAAGACTAATGTTTGGGGAGACCCAGTACTTC. Translated: CASRLRLMFGETQYF.

The genes are TRBV28 and TRBJ2-1; the match to TRBD1 covers 9 bases. J lost 0 bases, V lost 2 bases, and 8 bases had no gene match. The CDR3 extends over 18 amino acids. Germline CDR1 is MDHEN and CDR2 is SYDVKM. The CDR3 spells CASSLRQGVVSSYNEQFF. The CDR3 DNA reads TGTGCCAGCAGTTTAAGACAGGGGGTTGTAAGCTCCTACAATGAGCAGTTCTTC.